This T cell receptor beta chain was documented in a study of shared clonotypes between healthy human individuals. Germline V lookup: CDR1 SGHVS, CDR2 FNYEAQ. V lost 1 base and J lost 2, with 6 bases in between. CDR3 size: 14 residues. Clones were read by immunoSEQ multiplex PCR, and TCRdb kept only the in-frame ones, dropping some. This table holds about 2 million clones, approximately 95% found once. Only CD45RO-negative cells positively selected for CCR7 counted as naive CD8 cells, so terminally differentiated effector memory CD45RA+ cells were excluded. Donors comprised only Caucasian adults living in Nashville, Tennessee.

The clonotype originates from a man between 18 and 35 years old in good health. The sample taken for sequencing was naive CD8+ T cells sorted from blood. The chain joins TRBV7-6 to TRBJ2-1, with D unclear. CDR3: CASSLVGTYNEQFF. The CDR3 region has the DNA TGTGCCAGCAGCTTAGTGGGCACCTACAATGAGCAGTTCTTC.